This passage covers 23 T cell receptor beta chains from one sample sequenced in a study of blood T cell repertoires in COVID-19. The method was immunoSEQ multiplex PCR; TCRdb's version includes in-frame clones alone and lacks a portion of them. Of roughly 200,000 clones detected, around 85% appear once; the ten largest clones hold approximately 11%. Sequenced sample: peripheral blood. Receptor source: a human donor with active or convalescent COVID-19. The donor label of this sample is uncertain.

V and J are TRBV7-9 and TRBJ1-1, with 8 nucleotides matching TRBD1. Germline V lookup: CDR1 SEHNR, CDR2 FQNEAQ (reference sequence). The CDR3 loop spans 14 amino acids. Unmatched junction bases numbered 4, after V lost 4 bases and J lost 3 bases. This CDR3 is CASSYQTGDTEAFF. The CDR3 DNA reads as TGTGCCAGCAGCTACCAGACAGGGGACACTGAAGCTTTCTTT.

A remark on this clone: Other DNA sequences from this sample encode an identical CDR3 as well. V usage is TRBV9 and J usage is TRBJ2-3, with 13 bases matching TRBD2. With V trimmed by 2 bases and J by 3 bases, 3 bases remained unmatched. This CDR3 region has 16 residues. CDR1 is SGDLS and CDR2 is YYNGEE in the germline V gene. This chain's CDR3 is CASSVEGLAGTDTQYF. CDR3 nucleotides: TGTGCCAGCAGCGTCGAGGGACTAGCGGGGACAGATACGCAGTATTTT.

The J gene is TRBJ2-3, the V gene TRBV24-1; D is perhaps TRBD1 (6 bases). The V gene lost 4 bases and the J gene lost 0 bases, with 10 bases spanning the gap. The CDR3 is 15 residues long. Germline CDR1 is KGHDR and CDR2 is SFDVKD. CDR3 loop: CATSDEGVSTDTQYF. The CDR3 DNA reads as TGTGCCACCAGTGACGAGGGGGTGAGCACAGATACGCAGTATTTT.

The rearrangement joins TRBV7-2 to TRBJ2-7; D gene unclear. The V end was cut by 5 bases, the J end by 0 bases, with 17 bases between. Germline CDR1 is SGHTA and CDR2 is FQGNSA. CDR3 size: 16 residues. In DNA form, the CDR3 reads TGTGCCAGCAGCGCAAATACCTGGCAGAACTCCTACGAGCAGTACTTC. It encodes CASSANTWQNSYEQYF.

J is TRBJ1-1 and V is TRBV5-5; D gene uncertain. The CDR3 loop spans 15 amino acids. Trimming removed 0 bases at V and 1 base at J, with 10 bases between. Per germline, CDR1 SGHKS and CDR2 YYEKEE (reference sequence). The CDR3 bases are TGTGCCAGCAGCTTGGGGCCCACACGGAACACTGAAGCTTTCTTT. Protein product: CASSLGPTRNTEAFF.

The genes are TRBV5-1 and TRBJ1-1; 7 positions match TRBD1. The CDR3 runs to 14 residues. V lost 5 bases, J lost 2 bases, and 6 bases stayed unmatched. Germline-derived CDR1 and CDR2 are SGHRS and YFSETQ. The CDR3 coding sequence is TGCGCCAGCAGTCGGGGGACAGCCAACACTGAAGCTTTCTTT. Translated: CASSRGTANTEAFF.

The chain employs TRBV11-2 and TRBJ2-4; 7 bases match TRBD1. Germline V gene data show CDR1 as SGHAT and CDR2 as FQNNGV. The junction had 5 bases not matched to a gene; V was cut back by 6 bases and J by 0 bases. The CDR3 contains 15 residues. This CDR3 is CASSPGQLAKNIQYF. DNA for the CDR3: TGTGCCAGCAGTCCGGGACAGCTAGCCAAAAACATTCAGTACTTC. Complete variable domain (other parts from reference TRBV11-2 and TRBJ2-4): EAGVAQSPRYKIIEKRQSVAFWCNPISGHATLYWYQQILGQGPKLLIQFQNNGVVDDSQLPKDRFSAERLKGVDSTLKIQPAKLEDSAVYLCASSPGQLAKNIQYFGAGTRLSVL.

This sequence joins TRBV19 and TRBJ1-5; 8 bases fit TRBD1. The germline CDR1 and CDR2 sequences are LNHDA and SQIVND (reference sequence). V lost 3 bases, J lost 7 bases, and 14 bases stayed unmatched. The CDR3 spans 17 residues. The CDR3 here is CASSIPQGARGRQPQHF. CDR3 sequence (DNA): TGTGCCAGTAGTATTCCGCAGGGGGCGCGGGGGAGACAGCCCCAGCATTTT.

The V and J genes are TRBV7-2 and TRBJ1-1; D not resolved. Per the germline V gene, CDR1 is SGHTA and CDR2 is FQGNSA. The CDR3 is 15 residues long. Trimming left V 5 bases short and J 4 bases short, with 17 bases between. The CDR3 loop reads CASSPPFSGFTEAFF. CDR3 in DNA: TGTGCCAGCAGCCCCCCCTTCTCGGGGTTCACTGAAGCTTTCTTT.

The chain combines TRBV5-1 with TRBJ2-1; the D gene is possibly TRBD2 (6 bases). This CDR3 region has 14 residues. V was trimmed by 0 bases and J by 7 bases, leaving 11 bases between them. Per the germline V gene, CDR1 is SGHRS and CDR2 is YFSETQ. The CDR3 region is CASSLDAGGNEQFF. In nucleotides, the CDR3 is TGCGCCAGCAGCTTGGATGCCGGGGGAAATGAGCAGTTCTTC.

This clone was found once. The chain carries TRBV27 and TRBJ2-4, with TRBD2 matching over 14 bases. Germline V lookup: CDR1 MNHEY, CDR2 SMNVEV (reference sequence). V trimming: 5 bases; J trimming: 6 bases; junction bases outside the gene matches: 9. The CDR3 consists of 17 residues. This CDR3 is CASSRPGTSGSVNIQYF. The DNA of the CDR3 is TGTGCCAGCAGTCGCCCCGGGACTAGCGGGAGTGTAAACATTCAGTACTTC.

V is TRBV29-1 and J is TRBJ2-5; 7 nucleotides line up with TRBD1. The V and J ends lost 3 bases and 2 bases, in that order; junction bases with no gene match: 3. Germline-derived CDR1 and CDR2 are SQVTM and ANQGSEA. The length of the CDR3 is 13 residues. The CDR3 DNA reads as TGCAGCGTTGAGGGCAGGGGGCAAGAGACCCAGTACTTC. Residues: CSVEGRGQETQYF.

The CDR3 here is CASSQAGAHYEQYF. The CDR3 DNA follows: TGTGCCAGCAGCCAAGCAGGGGCCCACTACGAGCAGTACTTC. The genes are TRBV3-1 (or the pseudogene TRBV3-2) and TRBJ2-7; D is perhaps TRBD1 (6 bases). This CDR3 is 14 amino acids long. Trimming shortened V by 1 base and J by 3 bases, and 10 bases separated the two germline ends. Germline CDR1 LGHDT, CDR2 YNNKEL (reference sequence).

The chain combines TRBV30 with TRBJ1-6; 8 nucleotides align to TRBD1. CDR1 GTSNPN and CDR2 SVGIG come from the germline V gene (reference sequence). This CDR3 spans 12 amino acids. In DNA, the CDR3 is TGTGCTGCAGGGGGCCGGGGATCACCCCTCCACTTT. Its translation: CAAGGRGSPLHF.

The chain couples TRBV19 to TRBJ2-1; 8 bases align to TRBD1. The CDR3 loop spans 15 amino acids. Trimming took 5 bases from V and 5 from J; bases not matched to a gene: 8. Germline V lookup: CDR1 LNHDA, CDR2 SQIVND (reference sequence). The CDR3 nucleotides are TGTGCCAGTAGTCCGCGGACAGGGAGGAACAATGAGCAGTTCTTC. It is translated as CASSPRTGRNNEQFF.

A single count supports this clone. The J gene is TRBJ2-5, the V gene TRBV2, with TRBD1 as a possible D gene (6 bases). Trimming stripped 7 bases from V and 0 bases from J, with 30 bases between. The CDR3 loop spans 20 amino acids. CDR1 is SNHLY, CDR2 FYNNEI, per germline. The CDR3 nucleotides read TGTGCCAGCACTCTTACCAGGGGTCGGGGTAGCGCATATGACCAAGAGACCCAGTACTTC. It is translated as CASTLTRGRGSAYDQETQYF. Looking up the rest from reference TRBV2 and TRBJ2-5 gives the full variable domain: EPEVTQTPSHQVTQMGQEVILRCVPISNHLYFYWYRQILGQKVEFLVSFYNNEISEKSEIFDDQFSVERPDGSNFTLKIRSTKLEDSAMYFCASTLTRGRGSAYDQETQYFGPGTRLLVL.

This clone has a handful of counts. The rearrangement uses TRBV10-3 and TRBJ1-5; D unclear. Trimming took 2 bases from V and 6 from J, leaving 5 bases between them. Germline CDR1 reads ENHRY; CDR2 reads SYGVKD. The CDR3 covers 12 residues. The CDR3 region is CAISEGSQPQHF. The CDR3 DNA sequence: TGTGCCATCAGTGAGGGGAGTCAGCCCCAGCATTTT.

In this sample, this clone turned up once. The chain has TRBV5-1 and TRBJ2-5; perhaps TRBD2 as D (6 bases). Germline V gene data show CDR1 as SGHRS and CDR2 as YFSETQ. With 4 bases removed from V and 5 bases from J, the gap between germline ends came to 12 bases. The CDR3 spans 13 residues. Written as DNA, the CDR3 is TGCGCCAGCAGCCCGGCGGGGATGGAGACCCAGTACTTC. Its translation is CASSPAGMETQYF.

The rearrangement joins TRBV28 to TRBJ1-2; D remains unclear. The CDR3 extends over 12 amino acids. V lost 3 bases, J lost 8 bases, and 10 bases lay in between. CDR1 is MDHEN and CDR2 is SYDVKM in the germline V gene. The CDR3 DNA sequence: TGTGCCAGCAGTTTTTCCCGAGGGGGCTACACCTTC. Protein sequence: CASSFSRGGYTF.

V usage is TRBV11-3 and J usage is TRBJ2-1; the match to TRBD2 covers 10 bases. The trim removed 0 bases at V and 10 bases at J, leaving 18 bases unmatched. The CDR3 runs to 19 residues. CDR1 and CDR2 from the germline V gene are SGHNT and YENEEA. CDR3 residues: CASSLDYPSGSRGGREQFF. The CDR3 DNA follows: TGTGCCAGCAGCTTAGATTACCCTAGCGGGAGCCGAGGGGGGAGGGAGCAGTTCTTC.

The chain recombines TRBV30 with TRBJ1-3; weak D call: TRBD1 (5 bases). V was clipped by 2 bases and J by 0 bases, with 5 bases between them. Per the germline V gene, CDR1 is GTSNPN and CDR2 is SVGIG (reference sequence). The CDR3 is made up of 13 amino acids. DNA of the CDR3: TGTGCCTGGAGTCAGGGCTCTGGAAACACCATATATTTT. This sequence encodes CAWSQGSGNTIYF.

The V call is TRBV19, the J call TRBJ2-1; weak D call: TRBD1 (5 bases). Trimming left V 9 bases short and J 3 bases short, with 15 bases between. Germline V lookup: CDR1 LNHDA, CDR2 SQIVND (reference sequence). This CDR3 comprises 14 residues. The DNA of the CDR3 is TGTGCCAGCAACCTCAGGGTAGGCTACAATGAGCAGTTCTTC. It encodes CASNLRVGYNEQFF.

V usage is TRBV14 and J usage is TRBJ2-1; 11 bases are a match to TRBD2. The J segment lost 9 bases and the V segment lost 1 base, leaving 2 bases of the junction unmatched. This CDR3 is built from 14 residues. Germline V CDR1 and CDR2: SGHDN, FVKESK. DNA for the CDR3: TGTGCCAGCAGCCAAGTAGCGGGGGGGCTTGAGCAGTTCTTC. The encoded protein is CASSQVAGGLEQFF.